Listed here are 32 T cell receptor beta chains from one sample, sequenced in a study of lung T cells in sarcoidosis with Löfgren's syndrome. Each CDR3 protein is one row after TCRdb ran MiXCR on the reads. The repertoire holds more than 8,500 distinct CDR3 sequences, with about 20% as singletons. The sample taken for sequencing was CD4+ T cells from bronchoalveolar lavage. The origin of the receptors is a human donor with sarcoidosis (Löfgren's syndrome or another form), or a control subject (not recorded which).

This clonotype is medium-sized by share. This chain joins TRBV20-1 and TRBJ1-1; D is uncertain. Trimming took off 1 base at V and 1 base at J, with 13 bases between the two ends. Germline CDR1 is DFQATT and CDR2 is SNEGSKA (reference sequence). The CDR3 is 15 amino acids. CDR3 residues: CSARALGGWNTEAFF. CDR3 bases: TGCAGTGCTAGAGCGCTGGGAGGGTGGAACACTGAAGCTTTCTTT.

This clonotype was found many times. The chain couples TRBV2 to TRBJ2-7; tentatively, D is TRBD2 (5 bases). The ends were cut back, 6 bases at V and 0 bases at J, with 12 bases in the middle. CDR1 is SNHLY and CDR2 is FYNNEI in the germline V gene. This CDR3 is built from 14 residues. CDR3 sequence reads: CASRERLSSYEQYF. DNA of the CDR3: TGTGCCAGCAGAGAGCGGTTGAGCTCCTACGAGCAGTACTTC.

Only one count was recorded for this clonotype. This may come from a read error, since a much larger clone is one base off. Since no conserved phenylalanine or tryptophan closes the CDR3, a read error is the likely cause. In nucleotides, the CDR3 is TGTGCCAGCAGCTTACAACAAAACACTGAAGCTTTCTCT. It codes for CASSLQQNTEAFS. The chain joins TRBV7-2 to TRBJ1-1; D gene unclear. Between the trimmed V and J ends, which lost 2 bases and 2 bases, there was a span of 6 bases. CDR1 and CDR2 (germline): SGHTA, FQGNSA. The CDR3 has 13 residues.

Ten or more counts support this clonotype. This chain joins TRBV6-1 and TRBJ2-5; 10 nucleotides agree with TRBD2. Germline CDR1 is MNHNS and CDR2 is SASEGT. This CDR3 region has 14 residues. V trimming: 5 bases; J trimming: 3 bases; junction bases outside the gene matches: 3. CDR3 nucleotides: TGTGCCAGCAGTCACCTAGCGGGGGAAGAGACCCAGTACTTC. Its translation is CASSHLAGEETQYF.

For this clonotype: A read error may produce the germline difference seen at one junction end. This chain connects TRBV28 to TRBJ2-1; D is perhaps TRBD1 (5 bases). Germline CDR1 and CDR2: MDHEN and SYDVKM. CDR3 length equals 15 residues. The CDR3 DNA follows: TGTGCCAGCAACAGGCAGGCCCTTACCTACAGTGAGCAGTTCTTC. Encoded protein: CASNRQALTYSEQFF.

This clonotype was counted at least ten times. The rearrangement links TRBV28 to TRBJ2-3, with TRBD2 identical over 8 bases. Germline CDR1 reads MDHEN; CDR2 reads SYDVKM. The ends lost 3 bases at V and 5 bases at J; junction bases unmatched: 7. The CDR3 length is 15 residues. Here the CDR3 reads CASSFTRGGVDTQYF. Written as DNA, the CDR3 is TGTGCCAGCAGTTTCACTCGGGGGGGGGTAGATACGCAGTATTTT.

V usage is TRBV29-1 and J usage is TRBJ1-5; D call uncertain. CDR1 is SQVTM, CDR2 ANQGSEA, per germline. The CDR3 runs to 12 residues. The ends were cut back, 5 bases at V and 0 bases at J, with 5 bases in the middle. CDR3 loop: CSVRNSNQPQHF. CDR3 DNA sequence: TGCAGCGTTAGGAATAGCAATCAGCCCCAGCATTTT.

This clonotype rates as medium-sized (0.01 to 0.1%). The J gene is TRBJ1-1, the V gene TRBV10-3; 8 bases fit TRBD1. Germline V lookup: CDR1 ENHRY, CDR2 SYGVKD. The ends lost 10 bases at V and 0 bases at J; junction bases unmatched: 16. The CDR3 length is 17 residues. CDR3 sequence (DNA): TGTGCCACCTCCGGGACAGGAGAATCCTTTTTGAACACTGAAGCTTTCTTT. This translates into CATSGTGESFLNTEAFF.

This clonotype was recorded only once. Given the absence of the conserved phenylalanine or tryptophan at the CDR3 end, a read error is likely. This CDR3 reads CASDDRGAGNTIYL. CDR3 DNA: TGTGCCAGCGACGACCGGGGCGCTGGAAACACCATATATCTT. V is TRBV6-1 and J is TRBJ1-3, with D possibly matching TRBD1 (5 bases). CDR3 length equals 14 residues. The ends were cut back, 8 bases at V and 2 bases at J, with 13 bases in the middle. Germline values: CDR1 MNHNS, CDR2 SASEGT.

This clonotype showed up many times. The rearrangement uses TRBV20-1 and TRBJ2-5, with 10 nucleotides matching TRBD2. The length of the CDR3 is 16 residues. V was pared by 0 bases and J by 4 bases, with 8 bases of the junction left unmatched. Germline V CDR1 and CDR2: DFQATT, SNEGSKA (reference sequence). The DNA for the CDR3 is TGCAGTGCTAGAGATCGTCCAGCGGGAGGGCGAGAGACCCAGTACTTC. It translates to CSARDRPAGGRETQYF.

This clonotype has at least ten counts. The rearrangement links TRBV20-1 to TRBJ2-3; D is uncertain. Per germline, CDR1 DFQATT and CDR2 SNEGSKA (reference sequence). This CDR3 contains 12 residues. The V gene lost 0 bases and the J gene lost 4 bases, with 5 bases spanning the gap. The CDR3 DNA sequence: TGCAGTGCTAGAGATCCGTCAGATACGCAGTATTTT. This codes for CSARDPSDTQYF.

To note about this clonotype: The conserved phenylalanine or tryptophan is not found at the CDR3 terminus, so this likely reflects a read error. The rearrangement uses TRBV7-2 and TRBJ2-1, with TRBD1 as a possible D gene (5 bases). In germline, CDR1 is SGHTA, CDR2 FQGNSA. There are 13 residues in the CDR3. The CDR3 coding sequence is TGTGCCAGCTCGGCAGGGTCCTACAATGGGCAGTTCCTC. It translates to CASSAGSYNGQFL.

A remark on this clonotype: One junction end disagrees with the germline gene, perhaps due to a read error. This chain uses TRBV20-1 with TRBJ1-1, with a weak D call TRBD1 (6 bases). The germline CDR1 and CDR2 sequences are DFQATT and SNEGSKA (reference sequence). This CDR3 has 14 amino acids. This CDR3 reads CGAVDSPLSTEAFF. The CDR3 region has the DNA TGCGGTGCTGTGGACAGTCCTTTGAGCACTGAAGCTTTCTTT.

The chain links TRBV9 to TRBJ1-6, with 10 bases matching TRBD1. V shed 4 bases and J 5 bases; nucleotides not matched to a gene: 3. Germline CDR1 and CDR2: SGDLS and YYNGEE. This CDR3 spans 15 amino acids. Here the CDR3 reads CASSPGQGDNSPLHF. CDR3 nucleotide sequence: TGTGCCAGCAGCCCCGGACAGGGGGATAATTCACCCCTCCACTTT.

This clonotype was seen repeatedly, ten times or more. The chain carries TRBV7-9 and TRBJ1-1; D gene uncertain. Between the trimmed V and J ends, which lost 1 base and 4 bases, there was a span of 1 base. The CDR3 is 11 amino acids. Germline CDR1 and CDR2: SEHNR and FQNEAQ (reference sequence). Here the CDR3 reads CASSLVTEAFF. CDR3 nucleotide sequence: TGTGCCAGCAGCTTAGTCACTGAAGCTTTCTTT.

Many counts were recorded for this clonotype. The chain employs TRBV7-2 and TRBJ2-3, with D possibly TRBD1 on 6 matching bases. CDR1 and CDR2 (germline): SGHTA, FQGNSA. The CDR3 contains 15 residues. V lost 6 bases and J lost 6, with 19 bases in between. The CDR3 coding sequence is TGTGCCAGCAGACCCCAGGGGATGGTGGCTGATACGCAGTATTTT. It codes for CASRPQGMVADTQYF.

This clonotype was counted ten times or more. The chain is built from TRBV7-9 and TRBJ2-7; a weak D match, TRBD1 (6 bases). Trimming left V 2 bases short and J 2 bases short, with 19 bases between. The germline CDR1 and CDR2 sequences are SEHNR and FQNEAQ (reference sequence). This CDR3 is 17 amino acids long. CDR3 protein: CASSLRSAGQGPYEQYF. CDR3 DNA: TGTGCCAGCAGCTTAAGATCCGCCGGCCAGGGGCCCTACGAGCAGTACTTC.

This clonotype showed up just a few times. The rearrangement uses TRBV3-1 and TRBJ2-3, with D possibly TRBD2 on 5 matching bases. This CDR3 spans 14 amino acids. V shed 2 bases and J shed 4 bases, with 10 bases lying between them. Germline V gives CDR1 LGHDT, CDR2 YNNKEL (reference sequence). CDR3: CASSQLALPDTQYF. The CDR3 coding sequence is TGTGCCAGCAGCCAACTAGCCCTCCCAGATACGCAGTATTTT.

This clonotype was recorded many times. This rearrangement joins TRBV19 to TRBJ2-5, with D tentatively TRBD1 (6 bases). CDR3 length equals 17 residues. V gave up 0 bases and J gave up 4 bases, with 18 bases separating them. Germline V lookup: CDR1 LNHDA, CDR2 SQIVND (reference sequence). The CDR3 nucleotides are TGTGCCAGTAGTATAGATCAACAGGGTCAGGGCGGAGAGACCCAGTACTTC. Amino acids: CASSIDQQGQGGETQYF.

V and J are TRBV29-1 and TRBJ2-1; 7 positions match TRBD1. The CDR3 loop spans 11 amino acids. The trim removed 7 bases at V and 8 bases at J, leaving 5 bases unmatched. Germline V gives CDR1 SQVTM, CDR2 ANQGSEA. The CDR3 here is CSGKTGDEQFF. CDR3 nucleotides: TGCAGCGGTAAAACAGGGGATGAGCAGTTCTTC.

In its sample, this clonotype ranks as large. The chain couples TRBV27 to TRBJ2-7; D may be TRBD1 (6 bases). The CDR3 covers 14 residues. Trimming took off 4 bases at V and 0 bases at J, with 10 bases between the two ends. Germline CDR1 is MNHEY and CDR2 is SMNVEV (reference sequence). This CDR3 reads CASSSGTLSYEQYF. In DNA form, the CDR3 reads TGTGCCAGCAGTTCCGGGACACTCTCCTACGAGCAGTACTTC.

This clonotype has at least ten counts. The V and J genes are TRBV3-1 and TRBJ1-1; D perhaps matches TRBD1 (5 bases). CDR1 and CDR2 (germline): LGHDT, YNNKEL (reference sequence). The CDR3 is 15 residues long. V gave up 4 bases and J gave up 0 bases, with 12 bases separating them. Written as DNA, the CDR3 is TGTGCCAGCAGCCCGGCGGGACGGGTGAACACTGAAGCTTTCTTT. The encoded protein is CASSPAGRVNTEAFF.

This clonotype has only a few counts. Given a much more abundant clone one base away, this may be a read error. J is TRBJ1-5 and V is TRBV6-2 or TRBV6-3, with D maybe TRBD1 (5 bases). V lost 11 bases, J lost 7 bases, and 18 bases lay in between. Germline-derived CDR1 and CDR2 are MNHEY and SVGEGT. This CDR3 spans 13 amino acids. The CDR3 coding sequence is TGTGCCGGCACCTTGGGGGAGAGGCAGCCCCAGCATTTT. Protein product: CAGTLGERQPQHF.

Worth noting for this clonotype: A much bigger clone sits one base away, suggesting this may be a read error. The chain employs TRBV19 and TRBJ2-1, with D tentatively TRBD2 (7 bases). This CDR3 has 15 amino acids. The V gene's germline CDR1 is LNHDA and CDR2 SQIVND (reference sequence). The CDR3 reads CASSTRGALYNEQSF. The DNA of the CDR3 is TGTGCCAGTAGTACTCGGGGGGCACTATACAATGAGCAGTCCTTC.

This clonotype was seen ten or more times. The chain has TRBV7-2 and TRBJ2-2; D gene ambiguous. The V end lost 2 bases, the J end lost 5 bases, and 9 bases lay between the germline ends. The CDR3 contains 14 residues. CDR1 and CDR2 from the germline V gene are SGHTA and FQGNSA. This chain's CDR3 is CASSLTLGTGELFF. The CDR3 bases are TGTGCCAGCAGCTTAACCCTCGGAACCGGGGAGCTGTTTTTT.

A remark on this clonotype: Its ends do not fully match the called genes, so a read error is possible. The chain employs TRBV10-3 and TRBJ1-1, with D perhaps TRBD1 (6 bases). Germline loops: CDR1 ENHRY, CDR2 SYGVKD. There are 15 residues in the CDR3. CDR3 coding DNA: TGCGCCATCAGTGCGCAACAGGGTTCGAACGCTGAAGCTTTCTTT. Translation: CAISAQQGSNAEAFF.

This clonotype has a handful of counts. The CDR3 sequence is CASSLGTGGTGELFF. The CDR3 nucleotides are TGCGCCAGCAGCTTGGGGACAGGGGGCACCGGGGAGCTGTTTTTT. The chain carries TRBV5-1 and TRBJ2-2; 10 bases line up with TRBD1. Looked up from germline, CDR1 is SGHRS and CDR2 is YFSETQ. There are 15 residues in the CDR3. V lost 0 bases, J lost 4 bases, and 0 bases stayed unmatched.

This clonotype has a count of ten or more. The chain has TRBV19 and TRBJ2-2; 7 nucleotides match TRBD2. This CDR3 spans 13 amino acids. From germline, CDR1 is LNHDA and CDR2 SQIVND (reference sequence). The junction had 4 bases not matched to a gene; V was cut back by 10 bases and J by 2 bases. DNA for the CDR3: TGTGCCATCTGGGGGGGAAACACCGGGGAGCTGTTTTTT. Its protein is CAIWGGNTGELFF.

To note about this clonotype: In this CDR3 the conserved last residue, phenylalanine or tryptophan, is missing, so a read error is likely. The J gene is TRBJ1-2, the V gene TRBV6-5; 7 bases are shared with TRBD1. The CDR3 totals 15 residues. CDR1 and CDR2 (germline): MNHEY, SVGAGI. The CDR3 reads CVSSYQGGSNYGYTS. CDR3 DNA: TGTGTCAGCAGTTACCAGGGGGGTAGCAACTATGGCTACACCTCC.

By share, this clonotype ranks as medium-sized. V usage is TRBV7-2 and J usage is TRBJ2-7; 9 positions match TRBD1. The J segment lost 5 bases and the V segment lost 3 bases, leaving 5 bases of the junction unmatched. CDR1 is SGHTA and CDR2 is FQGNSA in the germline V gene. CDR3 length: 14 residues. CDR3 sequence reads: CASSFTGGGHEQYF. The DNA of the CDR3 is TGTGCCAGCAGCTTTACAGGGGGCGGACACGAGCAGTACTTC.

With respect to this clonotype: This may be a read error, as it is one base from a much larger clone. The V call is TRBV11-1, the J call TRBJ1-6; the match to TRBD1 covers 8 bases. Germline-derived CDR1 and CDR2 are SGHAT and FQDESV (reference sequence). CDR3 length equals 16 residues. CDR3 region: CASSLGTGNYNPPLHF. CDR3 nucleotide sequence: TGTGCCAGCAGCCTCGGGACAGGCAACTATAATCCACCCCTCCACTTT.

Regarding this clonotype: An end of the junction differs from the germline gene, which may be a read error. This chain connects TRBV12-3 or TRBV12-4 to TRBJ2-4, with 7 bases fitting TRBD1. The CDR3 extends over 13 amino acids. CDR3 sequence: CAGSFEGAHIQYF. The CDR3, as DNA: TGTGCCGGCAGTTTCGAGGGGGCACACATTCAGTACTTC.